One T cell receptor beta chain is described in this entry. The target antigen is unknown. The entry originates in a study of T cell responses to AZD1222 COVID-19 vaccine. The CDR3 is made up of 16 amino acids. Germline CDR1 KGHDR, CDR2 SFDVKD. The V gene lost 2 bases and the J gene lost 8 bases, with 20 bases spanning the gap. Assay: immunoSEQ multiplex PCR; the TCRdb copy retains only in-frame clones and omits some. The sample holds 110,000 to 150,000 clones, 90% seen once. General study results and limits: Of the AZD1222 recipients, only 6 or 7 were seropositive at baseline. Nearly half of the spike-specific TCRs reportedly recognize variant regions that carry no mutations. Along spike, vaccine-associated CD4 TCRs were found throughout, with dominance at 160-218 and 743-854. After the peak T cell response, and only then, were repertoires sampled.

The TCR originated in an adult in good health. The gene calls are TRBV24-1 and TRBJ1-2, with D perhaps TRBD1 (5 bases). The sequencing here drew on peripheral blood, taken on day 0 of AZD1222 vaccination. This CDR3 is CATSDSIRGPRNGYTF. In DNA, the CDR3 is TGTGCCACCAGTGATTCGATCCGGGGCCCTCGAAACGGCTACACCTTC.